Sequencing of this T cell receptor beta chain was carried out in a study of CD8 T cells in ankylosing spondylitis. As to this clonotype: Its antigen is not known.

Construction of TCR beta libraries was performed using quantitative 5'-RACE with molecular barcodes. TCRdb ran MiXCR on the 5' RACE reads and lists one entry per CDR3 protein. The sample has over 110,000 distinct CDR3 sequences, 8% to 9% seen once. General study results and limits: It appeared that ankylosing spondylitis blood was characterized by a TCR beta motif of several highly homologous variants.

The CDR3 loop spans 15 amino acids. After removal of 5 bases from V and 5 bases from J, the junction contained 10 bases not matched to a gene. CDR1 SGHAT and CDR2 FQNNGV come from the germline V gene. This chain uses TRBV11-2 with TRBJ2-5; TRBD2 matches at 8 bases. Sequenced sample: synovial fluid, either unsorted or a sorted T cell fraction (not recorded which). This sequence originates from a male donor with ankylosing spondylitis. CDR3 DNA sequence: TGTGCCAGCAGCCGGGGGGGACTGGGGACTGAGACCCAGTACTTC. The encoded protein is CASSRGGLGTETQYF.